This TCR beta chain derives from a study of cytomegalovirus exposure and HLA in healthy donors. In the case of this clone: Other DNA sequences of this sample code for an identical CDR3.

The PCR used 60 Vbeta and 13 Jbeta primers. The protocol was immunoSEQ multiplex PCR, while the TCRdb copy is restricted to in-frame clones and leaves out a portion. This sample has about 210,000 clones; under 85% occur once, and the top ten carry about a tenth. The specimen sequenced was PBMCs. This sequence was found in a woman in her forties or fifties in good health and CMV-seropositive.

Here the CDR3 DNA reads TGCGCCAGCAGCTTCAGGGGGAACACTGAAGCTTTCTTT. As protein: CASSFRGNTEAFF. The gene calls are TRBV5-1 and TRBJ1-1; possible D gene TRBD1, 6 bases. This CDR3 is built from 13 residues. Germline values: CDR1 SGHRS, CDR2 YFSETQ. V was trimmed by 2 bases and J by 1 base, leaving 6 bases between them.